This T cell receptor (beta chain) was profiled in a study of beta chain features in type 1 diabetes. Study context: Age, gender, cell numbers and subset yield matched between patients and controls. Study-level results: Individuals with type 1 diabetes displayed fewer insertions and more deletions at VDJ junctions.

This clone occurred a few times. The antigen is not known. A far bigger clonotype differs at one base, so this is likely a read error. All of the isolated RNA was reverse transcribed, so expressed TCRB transcripts were sequenced. Produced via immunoSEQ multiplex PCR; TCRdb's table is partial and in-frame only. The sample carries some 240,000 clones, roughly a tenth recorded once. The source is a man aged 18 to 30 in good health. The specimen sequenced was central memory CD4+ T cells from blood.

Here the CDR3 DNA reads TGTGCCAGCAGGGCCCCGGGGCTCGGGAGACATGAGCAGTTCTTC. Amino acids: CASRAPGLGRHEQFF. V gene TRBV28 combines with J gene TRBJ2-1; D might be TRBD2 (6 bases). This CDR3 contains 15 residues. Germline V gene data show CDR1 as MDHEN and CDR2 as SYDVKM. Trimming took 6 bases from V and 8 from J, leaving 20 bases between them.